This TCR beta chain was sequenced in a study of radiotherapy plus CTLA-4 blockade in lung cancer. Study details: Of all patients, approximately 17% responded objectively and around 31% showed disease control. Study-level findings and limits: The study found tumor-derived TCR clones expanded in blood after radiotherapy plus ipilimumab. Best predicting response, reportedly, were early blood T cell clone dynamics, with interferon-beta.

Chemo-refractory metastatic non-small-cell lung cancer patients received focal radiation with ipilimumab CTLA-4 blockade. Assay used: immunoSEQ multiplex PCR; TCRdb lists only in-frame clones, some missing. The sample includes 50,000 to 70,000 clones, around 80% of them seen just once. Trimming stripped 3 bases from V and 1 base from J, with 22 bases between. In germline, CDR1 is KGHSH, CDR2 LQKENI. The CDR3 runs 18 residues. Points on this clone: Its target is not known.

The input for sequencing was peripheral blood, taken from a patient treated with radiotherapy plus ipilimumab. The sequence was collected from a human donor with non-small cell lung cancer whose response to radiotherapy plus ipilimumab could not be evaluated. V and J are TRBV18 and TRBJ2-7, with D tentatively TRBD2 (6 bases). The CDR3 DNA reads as TGTGCCAGCTCACCTTCCCCTTGGGGGGACGCCCTTTCCTACGAGCAGTACTTC. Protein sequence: CASSPSPWGDALSYEQYF.